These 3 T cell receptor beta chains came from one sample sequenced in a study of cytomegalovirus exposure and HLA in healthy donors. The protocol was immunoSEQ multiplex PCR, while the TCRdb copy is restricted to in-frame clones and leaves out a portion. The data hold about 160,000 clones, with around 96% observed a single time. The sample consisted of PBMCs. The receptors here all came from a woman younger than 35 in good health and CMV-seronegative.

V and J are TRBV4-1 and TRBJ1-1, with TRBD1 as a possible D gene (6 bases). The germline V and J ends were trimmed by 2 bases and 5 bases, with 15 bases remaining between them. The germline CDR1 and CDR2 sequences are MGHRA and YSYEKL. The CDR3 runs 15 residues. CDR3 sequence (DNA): TGCGCCAGCAGCCAAAGAACGGACAGTTGGACTGAAGCTTTCTTT. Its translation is CASSQRTDSWTEAFF.

The DNA for the CDR3 is TGTGCCAGCAGTGCGAATACTAGGAACTCCTACGAGCAGTACTTC. It yields the protein CASSANTRNSYEQYF. This sequence joins TRBV27 and TRBJ2-7; tentative D call: TRBD2 (5 bases). Trimming cost V 5 bases and J 0 bases, with 14 bases left between them. Germline V gene data show CDR1 as MNHEY and CDR2 as SMNVEV (reference sequence). CDR3 size: 15 residues.

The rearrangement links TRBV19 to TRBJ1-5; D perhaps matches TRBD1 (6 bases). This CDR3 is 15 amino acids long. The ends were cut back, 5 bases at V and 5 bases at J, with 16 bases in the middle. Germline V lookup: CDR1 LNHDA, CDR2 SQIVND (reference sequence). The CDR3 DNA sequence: TGTGCCAGTAGTCTCGCCGGGACAAGATATCAGCCCCAGCATTTT. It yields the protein CASSLAGTRYQPQHF.